A selection of T cell receptor beta chains follows, all from one sample in a study of control samples from healthy donors and cancer patients. The repertoire was sequenced with immunoSEQ multiplex PCR; TCRdb's copy has only in-frame clones and lacks some. The sample records around 97,000 clones, 75% to 90% being singletons. The source material was PBMCs. The source of these receptors is a man in his fifties or sixties with lung cancer. The CDR3 runs from the conserved cysteine through the conserved F or W. The order of the fields is J gene, D gene, clone size, V gene, CDR3 length, CDR3 protein, CDR3 DNA. The D gene is left open where the match is weak. Rows may omit the clone size; those that give it use once, few, many or a size class.

J: TRBJ1-6
D: .
size: .
V: TRBV7-9
length: 15
CDR3: CASNLRREDNSPLHF
DNA: TGTGCCAGCAACCTCCGGCGTGAGGATAATTCACCCCTCCACTTT

J: TRBJ2-3
D: TRBD2
size: .
V: TRBV4-1
length: 16
CDR3: CASSQVPSGGTDTQYF
DNA: TGCGCCAGCAGCCAAGTTCCCAGCGGGGGTACAGATACGCAGTATTTT

J: TRBJ2-2
D: .
size: .
V: TRBV24-1
length: 15
CDR3: CATSDFARADGELFF
DNA: TGTGCCACCAGTGATTTCGCCAGGGCGGACGGGGAGCTGTTTTTT

J: TRBJ2-2
D: .
size: once
V: TRBV5-1
length: 15
CDR3: CASRVRGADTGELFF
DNA: TGCGCCAGCAGAGTAAGGGGGGCCGACACCGGGGAGCTGTTTTTT

J: TRBJ1-4
D: TRBD1
size: .
V: TRBV2
length: 15
CDR3: CASTGEGQPNEKLFF
DNA: TGTGCCAGCACCGGGGAGGGACAGCCTAATGAAAAACTGTTTTTT

J: TRBJ2-5
D: .
size: .
V: TRBV5-1
length: 14
CDR3: CASSLGTPMETQYF
DNA: TGCGCCAGCAGCTTGGGGACCCCGATGGAGACCCAGTACTTC

J: TRBJ1-2
D: .
size: .
V: TRBV5-5
length: 13
CDR3: CASSLDRRLGYTF
DNA: TGTGCCAGCAGCTTGGACAGACGTCTCGGCTACACCTTC

J: TRBJ1-2
D: .
size: .
V: TRBV30
length: 13
CDR3: CAWSLGINYGYTF
DNA: TGTGCCTGGAGTCTGGGGATTAACTATGGCTACACCTTC

J: TRBJ1-2
D: .
size: once
V: TRBV7-9
length: 11
CDR3: CASSLDGGYTF
DNA: TGTGCCAGCAGCTTAGACGGAGGCTACACCTTC

J: TRBJ1-1
D: TRBD1
size: once
V: TRBV18
length: 16
CDR3: CASSPSTGGSRGEAFF
DNA: TGTGCCAGCTCACCGTCGACAGGGGGCAGTCGTGGTGAAGCTTTCTTT

J: TRBJ2-5
D: TRBD2
size: .
V: TRBV3-1/TRBV3-2
length: 15
CDR3: CASSQDLAGFETQYF
DNA: TGTGCCAGCAGCCAAGACCTAGCGGGGTTCGAGACCCAGTACTTC

J: TRBJ2-1
D: TRBD1
size: .
V: TRBV6-5
length: 15
CDR3: CASSRGRLLSNEQFF
DNA: TGTGCCAGCAGTAGGGGGCGATTATTGTCCAATGAGCAGTTCTTC

J: TRBJ1-2
D: .
size: .
V: TRBV13
length: 14
CDR3: CASSRSQANYGYTF
DNA: TGTGCCAGCAGCCGATCACAGGCTAACTATGGCTACACCTTC

J: TRBJ1-1
D: .
size: .
V: TRBV29-1
length: 12
CDR3: CSVVASNTEAFF
DNA: TGCAGCGTTGTGGCCTCGAACACTGAAGCTTTCTTT

J: TRBJ1-1
D: .
size: .
V: TRBV7-6
length: 18
CDR3: CASSPRWTENEGDTEAFF
DNA: TGTGCCAGCAGCCCTCGATGGACAGAGAATGAGGGGGACACTGAAGCTTTCTTT

J: TRBJ1-1
D: TRBD1
size: .
V: TRBV2
length: 17
CDR3: CASTLPGQGFRVTEAFF
DNA: TGTGCCAGCACCCTACCGGGACAGGGATTTAGGGTCACTGAAGCTTTCTTT

J: TRBJ2-5
D: .
size: .
V: TRBV6-5
length: 15
CDR3: CASKRPSGGGETQYF
DNA: TGTGCCAGCAAGCGACCGTCCGGGGGTGGGGAGACCCAGTACTTC

J: TRBJ2-7
D: .
size: few
V: TRBV25-1
length: 13
CDR3: CASSVGQAYEQYF
DNA: TGTGCCAGCAGTGTGGGGCAGGCCTACGAGCAGTACTTC

J: TRBJ1-6
D: TRBD1
size: .
V: TRBV5-5
length: 16
CDR3: CASSPGQPEYNSPLHF
DNA: TGTGCCAGCAGCCCGGGACAGCCGGAGTATAATTCACCCCTCCACTTT

J: TRBJ2-3
D: .
size: once
V: TRBV7-8
length: 17
CDR3: CASSLTYGGPGGDTQYF
DNA: TGTGCCAGCAGCTTAACGTACGGGGGGCCAGGGGGAGATACGCAGTATTTT

J: TRBJ2-2
D: TRBD2
size: once
V: TRBV2
length: 16
CDR3: CASRALAGTNTGELFF
DNA: TGTGCCAGCAGAGCGCTAGCGGGGACGAACACCGGGGAGCTGTTTTTT

J: TRBJ1-5
D: .
size: once
V: TRBV27
length: 14
CDR3: CASSKGGSNQPQHF
DNA: TGTGCCAGCAGTAAAGGGGGAAGCAATCAGCCCCAGCATTTT

J: TRBJ2-7
D: TRBD2
size: .
V: TRBV10-2
length: 13
CDR3: CASSDFGGAEQYF
DNA: TGCGCCAGCAGTGATTTCGGGGGGGCCGAGCAGTACTTC

J: TRBJ1-5
D: TRBD1
size: .
V: TRBV6-2/TRBV6-3
length: 15
CDR3: CASSGAGGINQPQHF
DNA: TGTGCCAGCAGTGGGGCAGGGGGCATTAATCAGCCCCAGCATTTT

J: TRBJ1-4
D: .
size: .
V: TRBV9
length: 12
CDR3: CASSRDGEKLFF
DNA: TGTGCCAGCAGCCGGGACGGCGAAAAACTGTTTTTT

J: TRBJ2-5
D: .
size: once
V: TRBV10-3
length: 10
CDR3: CAISVKTQYF
DNA: TGTGCCATCAGTGTGAAGACCCAGTACTTC

J: TRBJ2-1
D: .
size: .
V: TRBV2
length: 15
CDR3: CASSEALGAANEQFF
DNA: TGTGCCAGCAGTGAAGCGTTGGGGGCAGCCAATGAGCAGTTCTTC

J: TRBJ1-1
D: .
size: .
V: TRBV5-6
length: 14
CDR3: CASSLDRVNTEAFF
DNA: TGTGCCAGCAGCTTGGACAGGGTGAACACTGAAGCTTTCTTT

J: TRBJ1-1
D: TRBD1
size: .
V: TRBV10-3
length: 13
CDR3: CAISEQGATEAFF
DNA: TGTGCCATCAGTGAACAGGGGGCCACTGAAGCTTTCTTT

J: TRBJ1-6
D: .
size: .
V: TRBV2
length: 17
CDR3: CASSETLQGWGNSPLHF
DNA: TGTGCCAGCAGTGAGACCCTCCAGGGTTGGGGTAATTCACCCCTCCACTTT

J: TRBJ2-1
D: TRBD2
size: .
V: TRBV5-1
length: 15
CDR3: CASSTSGGLSNEQFF
DNA: TGCGCCAGCAGCACTAGCGGGGGCCTTTCAAATGAGCAGTTCTTC

J: TRBJ2-1
D: .
size: .
V: TRBV7-3
length: 15
CDR3: CASSLTVVPPNEQFF
DNA: TGTGCCAGCAGCTTAACGGTCGTTCCCCCAAATGAGCAGTTCTTC

J: TRBJ1-5
D: TRBD1
size: .
V: TRBV7-9
length: 16
CDR3: CASSLGTGNSNQPQHF
DNA: TGTGCCAGCAGCCTAGGGACAGGGAATAGCAATCAGCCCCAGCATTTT

J: TRBJ1-4
D: .
size: .
V: TRBV15
length: 12
CDR3: CATSRGSEKLFF
DNA: TGTGCCACCAGCAGGGGCAGTGAAAAACTGTTTTTT

J: TRBJ2-1
D: TRBD1
size: .
V: TRBV5-8
length: 16
CDR3: CASSLDRVLSYNEQFF
DNA: TGTGCCAGCAGTTTAGACAGGGTTCTCTCCTACAATGAGCAGTTCTTC

J: TRBJ2-2
D: .
size: .
V: TRBV5-4
length: 13
CDR3: CASSLRNTGELFF
DNA: TGTGCCAGCAGCTTACGGAACACCGGGGAGCTGTTTTTT

J: TRBJ1-1
D: .
size: .
V: TRBV11-3
length: 12
CDR3: CASSFRSTEAFF
DNA: TGTGCCAGCAGCTTCAGGTCCACTGAAGCTTTCTTT

J: TRBJ1-1
D: TRBD1
size: .
V: TRBV5-8
length: 16
CDR3: CASSGDRGNLATEAFF
DNA: TGTGCCAGCAGCGGGGACAGGGGGAACTTAGCTACTGAAGCTTTCTTT

J: TRBJ2-2
D: .
size: .
V: TRBV5-1
length: 14
CDR3: CASSQGLNTGELFF
DNA: TGCGCCAGCAGCCAAGGACTGAACACCGGGGAGCTGTTTTTT

J: TRBJ2-2
D: .
size: .
V: TRBV5-4
length: 15
CDR3: CASSLRLPGTGELFF
DNA: TGTGCCAGCAGCTTGAGGCTCCCGGGGACCGGGGAGCTGTTTTTT

J: TRBJ2-6
D: TRBD1
size: .
V: TRBV7-3
length: 17
CDR3: CASSPGQGSSGANVLTF
DNA: TGTGCCAGCAGTCCGGGACAGGGGAGCTCTGGGGCCAACGTCCTGACTTTC

J: TRBJ2-5
D: TRBD1
size: .
V: TRBV5-1
length: 15
CDR3: CASSLGTGGQETQYF
DNA: TGCGCCAGCAGCTTGGGGACAGGGGGCCAAGAGACCCAGTACTTC

J: TRBJ2-1
D: .
size: .
V: TRBV24-1
length: 15
CDR3: CATSDSAGPYNEQFF
DNA: TGTGCCACCAGTGATTCGGCAGGTCCCTACAATGAGCAGTTCTTC

J: TRBJ1-2
D: TRBD1
size: few
V: TRBV10-3
length: 14
CDR3: CAISDQGADYGYTF
DNA: TGTGCCATCAGTGATCAGGGGGCTGACTATGGCTACACCTTC

J: TRBJ1-1
D: .
size: .
V: TRBV10-3
length: 12
CDR3: CAISTREEEAFF
DNA: TGTGCCATCAGTACAAGGGAGGAAGAAGCTTTCTTT

J: TRBJ1-2
D: .
size: few
V: TRBV30
length: 12
CDR3: CAWTWDQYGYTF
DNA: TGTGCCTGGACGTGGGATCAATATGGCTACACCTTC

J: TRBJ1-2
D: TRBD1
size: .
V: TRBV7-9
length: 15
CDR3: CASSLGQGANYGYTF
DNA: TGTGCCAGCAGCTTAGGTCAGGGGGCTAACTATGGCTACACCTTC

J: TRBJ2-7
D: .
size: .
V: TRBV7-6
length: 17
CDR3: CASSLAPGQGPTGEQYF
DNA: TGTGCCAGCAGCTTAGCGCCAGGGCAGGGTCCTACGGGGGAGCAGTACTTC

J: TRBJ1-3
D: .
size: .
V: TRBV7-9
length: 16
CDR3: CASSSFQASSGNTIYF
DNA: TGTGCCAGCAGCTCCTTTCAGGCTTCCTCTGGAAACACCATATATTTT

J: TRBJ1-4
D: .
size: .
V: TRBV4-1
length: 14
CDR3: CASSQSGGYEKLFF
DNA: TGCGCCAGCAGCCAAAGTGGGGGTTATGAAAAACTGTTTTTT